This TCR beta chain originates from a study of brain T cells in children with intractable seizures. Patients received at least one anti-epileptic drug before surgery. Sequencing was performed with immunoSEQ multiplex PCR; in TCRdb, only in-frame clones are kept and a portion is missing. The sample records 60,000 to 85,000 clones, just over 90% being singletons. CDR3 size: 13 residues. The V end lost 5 bases, the J end lost 1 base, and 8 bases lay between the germline ends. The germline V gene encodes CDR1 KGHSH and CDR2 LQKENI. This clone has just a few counts. This chain joins TRBV18 and TRBJ1-1; D is possibly TRBD1 (6 bases). The source of this sequence is a boy in the first two years of life with tuberous sclerosis and intractable seizures. The material sequenced was peripheral blood, taken at surgery. In DNA form, the CDR3 reads TGTGCCAGCTCATCGACAGGGAACACTGAAGCTTTCTTT. Its protein is CASSSTGNTEAFF. Variable domain in full (rest from reference TRBV18 and TRBJ1-1): NAGVMQNPRHLVRRRGQEARLRCSPMKGHSHVYWYRQLPEEGLKFMVYLQKENIIDESGMPKERFSAEFPKEGPSILRIQQVVRGDSAAYFCASSSTGNTEAFFGQGTRLTVV.